One and the same sample provided the 5 T cell receptor beta chains below, sequenced in a study of cytomegalovirus exposure and HLA in healthy donors (dated by TCRdb to 2016 to 2017). Library construction relied on the immunoSEQ multiplex PCR assay. For the multiplex PCR, a mixture combining 60 forward primers for TCR Vbeta segments and 13 reverse primers for TCR Jbeta segments was used. The source is immuneACCESS, and TCRdb retained only in-frame sequences with V and J called. Part of the clones is not carried over; for the studies checked, unresolved V genes explain less than half of this, and the remainder is unexplained. Present in this sample are about 130,000 clones, roughly four fifths of which were seen just once. The biggest ten clones account for approximately 5.4% of the sample. The specimen was PBMCs. The receptors derive from a woman in her 50s in good health and CMV-seropositive.

J is TRBJ1-1 and V is TRBV6-5; D not certain. The germline gives CDR1 MNHEY, CDR2 SVGAGI. CDR3 size: 12 residues. V lost 6 bases, J lost 6 bases, and 11 bases lay in between. The CDR3 DNA sequence: TGTGCCAGCAGGCGCCCGGAGGCTGAAGCTTTCTTT. The encoded protein is CASRRPEAEAFF.

V usage is TRBV6-1 and J usage is TRBJ1-6; D is unresolved. The CDR3 totals 16 residues. Trimming cost V 2 bases and J 0 bases, with 8 bases left between them. Per germline, CDR1 MNHNS and CDR2 SASEGT. This CDR3 is CASSETGSSYNSPLHF. CDR3 in DNA: TGTGCCAGCAGTGAAACGGGGAGCTCCTATAATTCACCCCTCCACTTT.

The chain links TRBV6-6 to TRBJ1-2; a possible D gene is TRBD1 (5 bases). The germline V gene has CDR1 MNHNY and CDR2 SVGAGI (reference sequence). The CDR3 loop spans 13 amino acids. V was cut by 5 bases and J by 8 bases, with 15 bases left in between. The CDR3: CASSPTGGGGYTF. The CDR3 region has the DNA TGTGCCAGCAGTCCAACAGGCGGGGGAGGCTACACCTTC.

The J gene is TRBJ1-6, the V gene TRBV11-2, with 8 bases that match TRBD1. In germline, CDR1 is SGHAT, CDR2 FQNNGV. V trimming: 5 bases; J trimming: 7 bases; junction bases outside the gene matches: 13. The CDR3 spans 17 residues. CDR3 residues: CASSRWDRMPSNSPLHF. The CDR3 coding sequence is TGTGCCAGCAGCCGATGGGACAGGATGCCCTCCAATTCACCCCTCCACTTT.

The chain uses TRBV4-2 and TRBJ1-6; D is possibly TRBD1 (5 bases). The length of the CDR3 is 17 residues. Germline CDR1 is LGHNA and CDR2 is YNFKEQ. The V end lost 5 bases, the J end lost 0 bases, and 14 bases lay between the germline ends. Here the CDR3 DNA reads TGTGCCAGCAGCAGTGGGGACGGGAGCTCCTATAATTCACCCCTCCACTTT. Protein sequence: CASSSGDGSSYNSPLHF.